This is a list of T cell receptor beta chains from one sample in a study of T cells expressing NK-cell markers. Following a re-call of the 5' RACE reads, TCRdb has one entry per CDR3 protein and lacks DNA. This sample's clone table lists 120,000 to 150,000 distinct CDR3 sequences. The source material was blood T cells: a sorted CD56 or NKG2C T cell subset, CD4+ or CD8+ T cells, or bulk PBMC T cells (not recorded which). These receptor sequences come from a young man in good health. The CDR3 runs from the conserved cysteine through the conserved F or W. Each record gives: V gene, J gene, CDR3 length, CDR3 protein.

TRBV6-5,TRBJ2-1,15,CASSYEAGVRYEQFF
TRBV7-3,TRBJ2-7,16,CASSTAPGQVPYEQYF
TRBV12-3/TRBV12-4,TRBJ1-5,14,CASSTVGDNQPQHF
TRBV11-2,TRBJ2-1,15,CASSLASGSYNEQFF
TRBV7-2,TRBJ2-1,15,CASSPLWDTDNEQFF
TRBV27,TRBJ2-6,17,CASSPDREIAGANVLTF
TRBV19,TRBJ2-3,15,CASSLTSGSIDTQYF
TRBV7-9,TRBJ1-3,16,CASSLPSSYSGNTIYF
TRBV25-1,TRBJ2-1,15,CASSIRDTSYNEQFF
TRBV5-4,TRBJ2-7,14,CASSEDISSYEQYF
TRBV7-9,TRBJ2-1,15,CASSPTETSLDEQFF
TRBV6-1,TRBJ1-1,16,CASSPSLRALNTEAFF
TRBV29-1,TRBJ2-2,15,CSVEEGGNNPGELFF
TRBV20-1,TRBJ2-7,15,CSAEGLAGGIYEQYF
TRBV12-3/TRBV12-4,TRBJ2-5,12,CASRRYQETQYF
TRBV20-1,TRBJ1-4,13,CSARETTNEKLFF
TRBV7-6,TRBJ2-7,17,CASSSGLAGALIYEQYF
TRBV19,TRBJ2-3,15,CASSILAGFTDTQYF
TRBV5-1,TRBJ2-6,18,CASSLVVQGMAGANVLTF
TRBV7-8,TRBJ1-5,17,CASTYQGEEISNQPQHF
TRBV7-9,TRBJ1-1,12,CASSFTEIEAFF
TRBV20-1,TRBJ1-5,15,CSAVGQSYSNQPQHF
TRBV27,TRBJ2-2,14,CASRGGMQTGELFF
TRBV6-4,TRBJ2-5,14,CAIGPGQNQETQYF
TRBV7-9,TRBJ2-1,16,CASSPPSMQIYNEQFF
TRBV11-2,TRBJ2-1,14,CASSYGLAGDEQFF
TRBV4-2,TRBJ2-3,17,CASSHLPLAGGTDTQYF
TRBV4-2,TRBJ2-7,16,CASSQEFGQGGYEQYF
TRBV6-4,TRBJ2-3,17,CASSLPKTSGVTDTQYF
TRBV6-2/TRBV6-3,TRBJ2-1,16,CASSPIAAFTYNEQFF
TRBV7-8,TRBJ2-3,14,CASVHENFGDTQYF
TRBV15,TRBJ2-5,15,CATSHPVSAQETQYF
TRBV6-1,TRBJ1-2,16,CASLEQILYPDYGYTF
TRBV5-6,TRBJ2-1,15,CASSSHGDSYNEQFF
TRBV2,TRBJ2-7,16,CASSSVDSGRSTEQYF
TRBV27,TRBJ2-1,17,CASSLVSPEFLNNEQFF
TRBV7-2,TRBJ2-1,15,CASSLLAGAGNEQFF
TRBV12-3/TRBV12-4,TRBJ2-3,15,CASSFLAGGVDTQYF
TRBV5-6,TRBJ2-5,13,CASTLGFQETQYF
TRBV29-1,TRBJ2-2,12,CSVLAGPGELFF
TRBV20-1,TRBJ2-7,15,CSAIVPGQGLNEQYF
TRBV12-3/TRBV12-4,TRBJ2-1,16,CASSPSLAGVDNEQFF
TRBV7-2,TRBJ2-2,14,CASSLALMPVELFF
TRBV7-9,TRBJ2-3,16,CASSSRTSGHADTQYF
TRBV7-6,TRBJ1-1,14,CASSPERGGTEAFF